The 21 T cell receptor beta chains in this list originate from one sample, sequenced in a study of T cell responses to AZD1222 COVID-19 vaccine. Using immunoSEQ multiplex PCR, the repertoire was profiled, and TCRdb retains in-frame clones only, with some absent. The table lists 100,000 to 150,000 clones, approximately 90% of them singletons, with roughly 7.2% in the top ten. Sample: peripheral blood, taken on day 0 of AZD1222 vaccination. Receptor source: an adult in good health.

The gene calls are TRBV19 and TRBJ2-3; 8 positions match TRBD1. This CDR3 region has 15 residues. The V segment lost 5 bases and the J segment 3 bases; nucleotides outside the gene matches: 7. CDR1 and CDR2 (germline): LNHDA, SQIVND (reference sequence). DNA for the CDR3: TGTGCCAGTAGTCCCGACAGGGGATGGACAGATACGCAGTATTTT. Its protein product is CASSPDRGWTDTQYF.

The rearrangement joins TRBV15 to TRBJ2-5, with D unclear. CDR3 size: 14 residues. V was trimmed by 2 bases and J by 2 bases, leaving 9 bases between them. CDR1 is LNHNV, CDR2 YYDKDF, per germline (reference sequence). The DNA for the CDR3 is TGTGCCACCAGCAGAAGACAATTACAAGAGACCCAGTACTTC. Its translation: CATSRRQLQETQYF. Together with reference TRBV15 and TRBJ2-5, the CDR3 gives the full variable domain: DAMVIQNPRYQVTQFGKPVTLSCSQTLNHNVMYWYQQKSSQAPKLLFHYYDKDFNNEADTPDNFQSRRPNTSFCFLDIRSPGLGDTAMYLCATSRRQLQETQYFGPGTRLLVL.

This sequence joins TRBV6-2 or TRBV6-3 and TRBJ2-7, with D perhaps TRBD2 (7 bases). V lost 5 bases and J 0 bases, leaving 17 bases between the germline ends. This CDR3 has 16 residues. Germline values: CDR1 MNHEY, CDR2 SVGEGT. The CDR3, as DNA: TGTGCCAGCAGTCCACCCTGGGGAGGGGGCTCCTACGAGCAGTACTTC. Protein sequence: CASSPPWGGGSYEQYF.

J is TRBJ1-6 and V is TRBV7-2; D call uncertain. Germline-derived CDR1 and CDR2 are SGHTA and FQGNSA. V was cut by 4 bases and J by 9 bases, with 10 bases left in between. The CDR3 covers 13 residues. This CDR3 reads CASSSTIGSPLHF. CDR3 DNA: TGTGCCAGCAGCTCGACAATAGGTTCACCCCTCCACTTT.

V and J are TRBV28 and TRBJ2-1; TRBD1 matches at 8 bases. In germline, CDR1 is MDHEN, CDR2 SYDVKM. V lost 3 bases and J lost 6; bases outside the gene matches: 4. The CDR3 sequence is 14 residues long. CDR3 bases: TGTGCCAGCAGTTTGGGACAGGCGGGCAATGAGCAGTTCTTC. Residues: CASSLGQAGNEQFF.

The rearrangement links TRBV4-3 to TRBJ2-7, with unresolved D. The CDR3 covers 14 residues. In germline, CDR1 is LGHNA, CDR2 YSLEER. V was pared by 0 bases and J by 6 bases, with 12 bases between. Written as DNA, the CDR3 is TGCGCCAGCAGCCAAGATTGGCCGGATGTCGAGCAGTACTTC. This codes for CASSQDWPDVEQYF.

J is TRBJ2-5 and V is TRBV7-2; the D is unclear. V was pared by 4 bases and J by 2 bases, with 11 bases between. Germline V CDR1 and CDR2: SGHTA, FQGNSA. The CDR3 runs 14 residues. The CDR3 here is CASSSYGPQETQYF. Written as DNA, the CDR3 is TGTGCCAGCAGCTCCTACGGCCCACAAGAGACCCAGTACTTC.

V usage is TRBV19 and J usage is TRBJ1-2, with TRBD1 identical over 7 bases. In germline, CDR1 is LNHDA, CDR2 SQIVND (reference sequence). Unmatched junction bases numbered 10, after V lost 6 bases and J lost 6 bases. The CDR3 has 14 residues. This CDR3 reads CASRQQGFRNGYTF. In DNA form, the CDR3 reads TGTGCCAGTAGGCAACAGGGGTTTCGTAATGGCTACACCTTC.

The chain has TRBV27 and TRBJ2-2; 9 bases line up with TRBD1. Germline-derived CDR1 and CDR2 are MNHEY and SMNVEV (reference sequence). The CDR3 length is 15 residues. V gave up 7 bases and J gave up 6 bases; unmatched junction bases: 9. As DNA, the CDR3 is TGTGCCAGCAAAGGGACAGGGTGGATGGCCGGGGAGCTGTTTTTT. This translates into CASKGTGWMAGELFF.

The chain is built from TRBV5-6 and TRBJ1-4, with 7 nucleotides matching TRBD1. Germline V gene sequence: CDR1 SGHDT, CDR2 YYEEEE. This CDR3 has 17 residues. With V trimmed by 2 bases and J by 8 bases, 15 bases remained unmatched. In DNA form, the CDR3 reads TGTGCCAGCAGCTTTACTTTCACAGGGGAAAGGAGGGAAAAACTGTTTTTT. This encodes CASSFTFTGERREKLFF. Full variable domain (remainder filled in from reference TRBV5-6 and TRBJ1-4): DAGVTQSPTHLIKTRGQQVTLRCSPKSGHDTVSWYQQALGQGPQFIFQYYEEEERQRGNFPDRFSGHQFPNYSSELNVNALLLGDSALYLCASSFTFTGERREKLFFGSGTQLSVL.

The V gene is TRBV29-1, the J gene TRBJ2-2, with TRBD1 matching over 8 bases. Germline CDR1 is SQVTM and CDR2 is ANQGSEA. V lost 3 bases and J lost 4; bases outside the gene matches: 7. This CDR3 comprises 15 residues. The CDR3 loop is CSVDSTGGFTGELFF. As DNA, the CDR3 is TGCAGCGTTGATAGTACAGGGGGTTTCACCGGGGAGCTGTTTTTT.

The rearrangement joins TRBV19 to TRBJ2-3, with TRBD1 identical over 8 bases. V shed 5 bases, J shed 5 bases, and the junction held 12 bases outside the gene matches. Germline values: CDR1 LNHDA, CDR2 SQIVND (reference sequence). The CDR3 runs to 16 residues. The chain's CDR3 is CASSQPDRGLGDTQYF. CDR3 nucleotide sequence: TGTGCCAGTAGTCAACCAGACAGGGGTTTGGGAGATACGCAGTATTTT.

The CDR3 loop is CASTEQGSGPTFF. As DNA, the CDR3 is TGTGCCAGCACTGAGCAGGGGTCGGGACCCACTTTCTTT. The genes are TRBV2 and TRBJ1-1; tentatively, D is TRBD1 (6 bases). The CDR3 has 13 amino acids. Germline values: CDR1 SNHLY, CDR2 FYNNEI. The V gene lost 7 bases and the J gene lost 12 bases, with 21 bases spanning the gap.

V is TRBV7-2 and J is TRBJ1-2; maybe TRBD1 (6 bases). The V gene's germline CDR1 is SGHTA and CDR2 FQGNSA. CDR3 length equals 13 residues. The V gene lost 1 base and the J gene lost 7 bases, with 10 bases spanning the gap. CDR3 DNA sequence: TGTGCCAGCAGCTTAGGGATACAGGGTGGCTACACCTTC. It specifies CASSLGIQGGYTF.

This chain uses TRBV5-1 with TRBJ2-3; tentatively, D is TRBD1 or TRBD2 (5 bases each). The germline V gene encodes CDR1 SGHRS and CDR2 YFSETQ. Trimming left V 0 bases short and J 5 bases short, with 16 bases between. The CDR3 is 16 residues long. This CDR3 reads CASSLDVSGGIDTQYF. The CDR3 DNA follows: TGCGCCAGCAGCTTGGATGTTAGTGGGGGAATAGATACGCAGTATTTT.

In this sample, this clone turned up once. The CDR3 DNA reads TGTGCCAGCAGTTTACAAGGGAAGAGCTCCTACGAGCAGTACTTC. As protein: CASSLQGKSSYEQYF. This rearrangement joins TRBV27 to TRBJ2-7; D call uncertain. Germline CDR1 is MNHEY and CDR2 is SMNVEV (reference sequence). The CDR3 is 15 residues long. V was pared by 2 bases and J by 0 bases, with 11 bases between.

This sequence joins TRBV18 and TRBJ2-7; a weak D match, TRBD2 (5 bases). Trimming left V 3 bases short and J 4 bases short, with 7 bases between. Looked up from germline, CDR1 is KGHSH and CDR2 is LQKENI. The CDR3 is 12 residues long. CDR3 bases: TGTGCCAGCTCACCGAGGGATTACGAGCAGTACTTC. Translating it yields CASSPRDYEQYF.

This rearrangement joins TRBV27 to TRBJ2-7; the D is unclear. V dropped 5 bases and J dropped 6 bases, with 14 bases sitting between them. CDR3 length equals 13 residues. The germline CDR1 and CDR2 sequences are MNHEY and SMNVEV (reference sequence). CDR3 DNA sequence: TGTGCCAGCAGTCAACAACTTAGGCGCGAGCAGTACTTC. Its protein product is CASSQQLRREQYF.

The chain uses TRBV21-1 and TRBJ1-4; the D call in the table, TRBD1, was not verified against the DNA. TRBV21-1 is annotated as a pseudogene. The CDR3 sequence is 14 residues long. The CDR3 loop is CASSGDTGNEKLFF. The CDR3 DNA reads TGTGCCAGCAGTGGGGACACCGGCAACGAAAAACTGTTTTTT.

The CDR3 is CASSPVRLAGGQSSYNEQFF. The CDR3 DNA sequence: TGTGCCAGCAGCCCGGTTAGACTAGCGGGGGGACAAAGCTCCTACAATGAGCAGTTCTTC. This chain joins TRBV4-2 and TRBJ2-1; TRBD2 agrees at 13 bases. CDR3 length: 20 residues. Germline V gives CDR1 LGHNA, CDR2 YNFKEQ. The ends lost 4 bases at V and 0 bases at J; junction bases unmatched: 12.

This CDR3 is CAISEYGTQETQYF. In DNA form, the CDR3 reads TGTGCCATCAGTGAGTACGGGACTCAAGAGACCCAGTACTTC. V usage is TRBV10-3 and J usage is TRBJ2-5, with D possibly matching TRBD2 (6 bases). Per germline, CDR1 ENHRY and CDR2 SYGVKD. The CDR3 loop spans 14 amino acids. The V end lost 1 base, the J end lost 2 bases, and 8 bases lay between the germline ends.